This TCR beta chain was recovered during a study of blood T cell repertoires in COVID-19 (dated by TCRdb to between 2020 and 2021). At the level of the whole study: Samples covering the acute and convalescent phases of COVID-19 were provided by collaborators in the United States, Italy and Spain. A freely available public database, intended as a resource for researchers studying the immune response to SARS-CoV-2, is where the repertoires were released. The prospective study material was composed of cDNA or gDNA derived from T cells, B-cell-depleted T cells, or PBMCs. The samples were drawn from two sources: the first 160 participants of the ongoing ImmuneRACE study, and fewer than 1,500 subjects contributed by 6 global collaborators. Subjects who had been exposed to COVID-19, were actively infected with it, or had recovered from it provided the deeply sampled blood TCRbeta repertoires that made up the dataset. Where available, HLA class I and class II types were obtained from metadata supplied by the sample provider rather than from assay-based typing. The sample metadata nearly always contained a de-identified subject ID, COVID-19 status, age in years and sex.

From the cysteine through the phenylalanine, the CDR3 covers 14 amino acids. The kept DNA is CDR3 alone, 42 bases in frame from the first base. CDR1 SGHVS and CDR2 FNYEAQ were looked up in the germline V gene. Compared with germline, V lacks 2 bases and J lacks 10 bases; bases without a gene match: 8. General conclusions and limits of the study: The amount of clinical and demographic metadata varied by source and participant and was provided uncurated.

The immunoSEQ Assay, a bias-controlled multiplex PCR, was used to amplify TCRbeta CDR3 regions from genomic DNA. The authors processed their data as follows. The number of nucleated cells in each sample was estimated by amplification of reference gene primers within the assay. To quantify the absolute abundance of each unique TCRbeta CDR3 rearrangement, sequence reads were collapsed and filtered. For each sample, productive Simpson clonality was calculated by taking the square root of Simpson's diversity index across productive rearrangements. TCRdb holds this immuneACCESS table with in-frame rearrangements only. Some clones are missing; in checked studies, unresolved V genes explain under half, and the rest has no known cause. V and J calls plus clone size are reproduced from that table; the DNA served to infer D and trimming. The sample data list 45,000 to 65,000 clones, and around 80% of these were observed just once. The top ten clones comprise approximately 3.4% of the sample.

With regard to this clone: The antigen it binds to is not known. The sample holds no much larger clone one base away, and base qualities are not on file.

Each collaborating institution followed its own protocols to collect whole blood in K2EDTA tubes. Collaborator samples were shipped for TCRbeta analysis as frozen whole blood, isolated PBMCs, or DNA extracted from either sample type. This clonotype was sampled from a man between 60 and 70 years old with acute or convalescent COVID-19. Sample: peripheral blood. The V gene is TRBV7-6 and the J gene is TRBJ2-1; the central 7 bases match TRBD1. The sequenced DNA: TGTGCCAGCAGCTTACGCGACAGGGAAGGAGAGCAGTTCTTC. It translates as CASSLRDREGEQFF.